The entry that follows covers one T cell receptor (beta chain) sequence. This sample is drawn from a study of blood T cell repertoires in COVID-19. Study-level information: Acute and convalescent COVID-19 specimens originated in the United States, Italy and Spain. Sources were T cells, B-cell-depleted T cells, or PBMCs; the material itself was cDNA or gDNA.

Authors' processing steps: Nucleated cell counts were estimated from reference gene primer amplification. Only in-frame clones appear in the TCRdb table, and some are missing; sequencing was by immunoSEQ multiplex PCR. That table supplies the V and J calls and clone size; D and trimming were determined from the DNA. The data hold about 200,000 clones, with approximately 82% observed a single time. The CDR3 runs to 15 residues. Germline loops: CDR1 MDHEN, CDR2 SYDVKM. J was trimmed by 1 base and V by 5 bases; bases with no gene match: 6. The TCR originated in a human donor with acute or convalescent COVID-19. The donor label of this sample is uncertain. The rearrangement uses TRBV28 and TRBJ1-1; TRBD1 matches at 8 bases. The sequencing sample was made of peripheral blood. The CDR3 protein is CASSPTGAPNTEAFF. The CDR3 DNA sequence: TGTGCCAGCAGTCCGACAGGGGCCCCGAACACTGAAGCTTTCTTT.